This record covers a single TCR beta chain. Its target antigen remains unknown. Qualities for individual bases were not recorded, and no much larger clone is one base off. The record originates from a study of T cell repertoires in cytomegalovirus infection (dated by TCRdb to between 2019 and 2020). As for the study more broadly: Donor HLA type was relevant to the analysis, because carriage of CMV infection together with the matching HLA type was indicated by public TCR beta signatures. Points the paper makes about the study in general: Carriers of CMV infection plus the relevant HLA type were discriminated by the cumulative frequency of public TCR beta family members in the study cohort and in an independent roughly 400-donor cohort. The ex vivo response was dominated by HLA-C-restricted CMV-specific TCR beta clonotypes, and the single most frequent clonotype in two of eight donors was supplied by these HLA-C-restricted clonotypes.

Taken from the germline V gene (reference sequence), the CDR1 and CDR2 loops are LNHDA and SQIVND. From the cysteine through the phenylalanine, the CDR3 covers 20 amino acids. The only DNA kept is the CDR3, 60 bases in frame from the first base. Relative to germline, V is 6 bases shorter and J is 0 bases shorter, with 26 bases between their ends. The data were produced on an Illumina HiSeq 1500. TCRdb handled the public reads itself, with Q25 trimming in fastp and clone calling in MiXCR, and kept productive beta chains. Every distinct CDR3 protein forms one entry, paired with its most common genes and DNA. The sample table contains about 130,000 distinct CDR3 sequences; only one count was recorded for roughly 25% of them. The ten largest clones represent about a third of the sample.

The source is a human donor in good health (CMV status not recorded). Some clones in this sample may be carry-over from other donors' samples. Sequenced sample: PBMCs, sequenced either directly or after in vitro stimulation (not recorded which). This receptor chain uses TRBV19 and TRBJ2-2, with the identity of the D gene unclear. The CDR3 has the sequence CASRLSTAPDGRPNTGELFF. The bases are TGTGCCAGTAGGTTGTCAACGGCCCCGGACGGAAGACCGAACACCGGGGAGCTGTTTTTT.